This TCR beta chain originates from a study of blood T cells in healthy people across ages (dated by TCRdb to between 2014 and 2017). Looking at the study overall: In model experiments, template switching captured roughly one uniquely barcoded TCR beta cDNA molecule for every two T cells. The study measured age-related changes in TCR beta repertoire diversity using deep sequencing normalized with unique cDNA molecular identifiers. Donors were grouped into four age groups: young (average roughly 15 years), middle-aged (roughly 40), aged (roughly 67) and long-lived (just over 80). To avoid experimental bias, donors of different ages were randomly spread across the sequencing lanes. The study analyzed two additional independent replicas of 1 million unique cDNA reads from the same blood draw for two donors, one aged 18 to 30 and one aged 80 or older. Broader findings and caveats from the paper: Bulk unsorted PBMC profiling prevented conclusive comparison of naive and antigen-experienced compartments. Because the CMV infection status of the donors was unknown, age-related changes in expanded clonotypes may potentially have been confounded. Compared with the aged group, the long-lived group had more naive CD4+ T cells, fewer expanded clones and increased TCR diversity, a pattern suggesting age selection. Estimates of total diversity based on one million sequenced T cells were regarded as lower bounds and as underestimates. A strong correlation was found between observed TCR beta diversity and the percentage of naive T cells measured by flow cytometry. Observed TCR beta diversity per million T cells fell roughly linearly with age, and a significant reduction was already apparent by age roughly 40.

Receptor libraries were prepared by 5' RACE. TCRdb records Illumina HiSeq 2500 as the sequencer. The second PCR ran for roughly 6 to 11 cycles and used a J-beta primer mix along with a sample-barcoded 5' primer. A template-switch 5' adaptor carrying 12 random nucleotides introduced a unique molecular identifier onto each TCR beta cDNA molecule. At least 2.5 million CDR3-containing paired-end reads were obtained from each sample. First-strand cDNA was synthesized from all RNA with the Mint cDNA synthesis kit, primed by a TRBC-specific oligonucleotide. After uracil-DNA glycosylase treatment, a first 18-cycle PCR used universal primers M1SS and BC2_uni_R on all cDNA. On the authors' methods: Normalization of each sample was performed by random selection of 1 million high-quality reads, each carrying a distinct molecular identifier. Reads with shared molecular identifiers were discarded instead of being binned into consensus sequences. MiTCR, with a Q25 quality threshold and the strictest error-elimination algorithm, was used for CDR3 identification, clonotype clustering and error correction. A nonparametric unseen species model using Euler transformation provided a lower-bound estimate of total TCR beta diversity. The raw public reads went through TCRdb reprocessing: fastp at Q25, MiXCR clone calling, in-frame beta chains kept. Every CDR3 protein is listed once, alongside the most common genes and DNA of its rows. For this entry, the V and J calls and clone size follow TCRdb and not the study's own pipeline. Here the sample has 600,000 to 850,000 distinct CDR3 sequences; 35% to 45% occur a single time. The ten biggest clones cover 20% to 25% of the sample.

V lost 0 bases and J lost 0 bases, and the count of bases not matched to a germline gene is 7. There are 17 amino acids in the CDR3, from cysteine to phenylalanine inclusive. Only CDR3 DNA is held: 51 bases, read in frame from base 1. For CDR1 and CDR2, the germline V gene (reference sequence) lists MNHNY and SVGAGI. The donors were some 36 Caucasian individuals from Russia, aged roughly 6 to 100 years, who were systemically healthy. Around 9.8 milliliters of peripheral blood were collected from each donor into EDTA-treated Vacutainer tubes. Ficoll-Paque density-gradient centrifugation was used to isolate PBMCs, with at least 7 million per sample. Trizol reagent was used to extract total RNA from the PBMCs, yielding at least 6 micrograms per sample. Naive CD45RAhigh/CD27high T cell percentages were measured by flow cytometry on a PBMC aliquot from every donor. As regards this clonotype: The target of this receptor is not known. Base-call qualities are not available, and no considerably larger clone is one nucleotide away.

The chain was built from TRBV6-6 and TRBJ1-1, with 7 central nucleotides matching TRBD1. The clonotype was recovered from a woman aged 55-70 years in good health. Material: blood. The nucleotides read TGTGCCAGCAGTTACTCGCAGGGGGGGACCGTGAACACTGAAGCTTTCTTT. Its protein is CASSYSQGGTVNTEAFF.